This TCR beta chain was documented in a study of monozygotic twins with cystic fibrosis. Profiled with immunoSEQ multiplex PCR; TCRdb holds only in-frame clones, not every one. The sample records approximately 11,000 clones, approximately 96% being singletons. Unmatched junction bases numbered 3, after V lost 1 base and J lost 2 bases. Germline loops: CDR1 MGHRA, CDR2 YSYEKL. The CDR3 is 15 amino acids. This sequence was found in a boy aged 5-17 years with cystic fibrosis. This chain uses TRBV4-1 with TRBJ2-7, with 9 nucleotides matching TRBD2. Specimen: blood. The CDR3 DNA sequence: TGCGCCAGCAGCCAAGGACTAGCGGCCACCTACGAGCAGTACTTC. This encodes CASSQGLAATYEQYF.